This entry is about one TCR beta chain. The antigen remains undetermined. This record comes from a study of response to subunit inactivated influenza vaccine. Study conclusions and caveats: Every seasonal influenza vaccination brings in few new T cells, the authors suggested.

Per germline, CDR1 MGHRA and CDR2 YSYEKL. V was pared by 0 bases and J by 5 bases, with 17 bases between. The CDR3 consists of 17 residues. Using its own MiXCR run on the RT-PCR reads, TCRdb lists one record per CDR3 protein. Of over 800,000 distinct CDR3 sequences listed, less than 25% are singletons. The chain employs TRBV4-1 and TRBJ2-1; perhaps TRBD2 as D (6 bases). The clonotype was recovered from a man aged 50 or older who received an inactivated influenza vaccine. The sample here was PBMCs from blood, taken around 5 days after vaccination. This CDR3 is CASSQEREATVDNEQFF. Here the CDR3 DNA reads TGCGCCAGCAGCCAAGAGAGGGAGGCCACGGTGGACAATGAGCAGTTCTTC.